The rows below give T cell receptor beta chains drawn from one sample of a study of T cell responses to AZD1222 COVID-19 vaccine. The method was immunoSEQ multiplex PCR; TCRdb's version includes in-frame clones alone and lacks a portion of them. This table has roughly 150,000 clones, 87% appearing once. The sequenced sample was peripheral blood, obtained 28 days after the second AZD1222 dose. These receptors originate from an adult who received the AZD1222 COVID-19 vaccine. Each CDR3 is given with its conserved first and last residue. The D gene is left open where the match is weak. Some rows mark clone size as missing; the rest say once, few, many or name a class of expanded clone.

D gene: NA
V gene: TRBV19
J gene: TRBJ1-5
clone size: NA
CDR3 protein: CASSQGVGQPQHF
CDR3 DNA: TGTGCCAGTAGTCAGGGAGTGGGTCAGCCCCAGCATTTT

D gene: TRBD2
V gene: TRBV2
J gene: TRBJ2-6
clone size: NA
CDR3 protein: CASSVAGLAGNSGANVLTF
CDR3 DNA: TGTGCCAGCAGTGTGGCGGGACTAGCGGGAAACTCTGGGGCCAACGTCCTGACTTTC

D gene: NA
V gene: TRBV2
J gene: TRBJ1-3
clone size: NA
CDR3 protein: CASSEAIFGNTIYF
CDR3 DNA: TGTGCCAGCAGTGAAGCCATTTTCGGAAACACCATATATTTT

D gene: TRBD2
V gene: TRBV5-4
J gene: TRBJ2-7
clone size: NA
CDR3 protein: CASSLGIAAGGYEQYF
CDR3 DNA: TGTGCCAGCAGCTTGGGTATTGCGGCGGGAGGCTACGAGCAGTACTTC

D gene: NA
V gene: TRBV4-2
J gene: TRBJ2-3
clone size: NA
CDR3 protein: CASSQDGRRGLTDTQYF
CDR3 DNA: TGTGCCAGCAGCCAAGACGGGAGGCGGGGGCTCACAGATACGCAGTATTTT

D gene: NA
V gene: TRBV5-1
J gene: TRBJ2-7
clone size: NA
CDR3 protein: CASKSPGGLDEQYF
CDR3 DNA: TGCGCCAGCAAGTCGCCAGGGGGGTTGGACGAGCAGTACTTC

D gene: TRBD1
V gene: TRBV6-5
J gene: TRBJ1-4
clone size: NA
CDR3 protein: CASSYSRTGREKLFF
CDR3 DNA: TGTGCCAGCAGTTACTCTCGGACAGGGAGGGAAAAACTGTTTTTT

D gene: NA
V gene: TRBV2
J gene: TRBJ1-5
clone size: NA
CDR3 protein: CASSEGVRSNQPQHF
CDR3 DNA: TGTGCCAGCAGTGAGGGCGTGCGTAGCAATCAGCCCCAGCATTTT

D gene: NA
V gene: TRBV5-1
J gene: TRBJ1-6
clone size: NA
CDR3 protein: CASSRSDYRYSPLHF
CDR3 DNA: TGCGCCAGCAGCCGGTCGGACTATAGGTATTCACCCCTCCACTTT

D gene: NA
V gene: TRBV15
J gene: TRBJ2-1
clone size: few
CDR3 protein: CATSTERGSYNEQFF
CDR3 DNA: TGTGCCACCAGCACAGAAAGGGGATCCTACAATGAGCAGTTCTTC

D gene: TRBD2
V gene: TRBV30
J gene: TRBJ2-3
clone size: NA
CDR3 protein: CAWRVAGGQSQYF
CDR3 DNA: TGTGCCTGGAGGGTAGCGGGGGGACAGTCACAGTATTTT

D gene: NA
V gene: TRBV10-1
J gene: TRBJ1-5
clone size: NA
CDR3 protein: CASRVTGIISNQPQHF
CDR3 DNA: TGCGCCAGCAGGGTAACAGGGATAATAAGCAATCAGCCCCAGCATTTT

D gene: TRBD1
V gene: TRBV9
J gene: TRBJ2-7
clone size: few
CDR3 protein: CASGTGGHEQYF
CDR3 DNA: TGTGCCAGTGGGACAGGCGGACACGAGCAGTACTTC

D gene: NA
V gene: TRBV18
J gene: TRBJ2-5
clone size: NA
CDR3 protein: CASSPLGKGSKETQYF
CDR3 DNA: TGTGCCAGCTCACCGTTGGGAAAGGGGAGCAAAGAGACCCAGTACTTC

D gene: TRBD1
V gene: TRBV6-5
J gene: TRBJ2-7
clone size: NA
CDR3 protein: CASSNRGKDEQYF
CDR3 DNA: TGTGCCAGCAGTAACAGGGGTAAGGACGAGCAGTACTTC

D gene: TRBD1
V gene: TRBV10-3
J gene: TRBJ2-2
clone size: once
CDR3 protein: CAISTQGARNTGELFF
CDR3 DNA: TGTGCCATCAGTACACAGGGGGCTCGGAACACCGGGGAGCTGTTTTTT

D gene: NA
V gene: TRBV18
J gene: TRBJ2-7
clone size: NA
CDR3 protein: CASSHGANSYEQYF
CDR3 DNA: TGTGCCAGCTCACACGGTGCCAACTCCTACGAGCAGTACTTC

D gene: NA
V gene: TRBV3-1/TRBV3-2
J gene: TRBJ2-1
clone size: NA
CDR3 protein: CASSQEPRGEQFF
CDR3 DNA: TGTGCCAGCAGCCAAGAGCCCCGGGGTGAGCAGTTCTTC

D gene: NA
V gene: TRBV10-3
J gene: TRBJ1-6
clone size: NA
CDR3 protein: CAISESPGAGSPLHF
CDR3 DNA: TGTGCCATCAGTGAGTCACCGGGGGCCGGTTCACCCCTCCACTTT

D gene: NA
V gene: TRBV21-1
J gene: TRBJ2-7
clone size: NA
CDR3 protein: CASSPRQDSYEQYF
CDR3 DNA: TGTGCCAGCAGCCCCCGACAGGACTCCTACGAGCAGTACTTC

D gene: NA
V gene: TRBV2
J gene: TRBJ1-6
clone size: NA
CDR3 protein: CASIPDASSYNSPLHF
CDR3 DNA: TGTGCCAGCATCCCGGACGCGAGCTCCTATAATTCACCCCTCCACTTT

D gene: NA
V gene: TRBV4-2
J gene: TRBJ2-3
clone size: few
CDR3 protein: CASSPNRYTDTQYF
CDR3 DNA: TGTGCCAGCAGCCCGAACAGGTACACAGATACGCAGTATTTT

D gene: NA
V gene: TRBV29-1
J gene: TRBJ2-1
clone size: NA
CDR3 protein: CSVLSSYNEQFF
CDR3 DNA: TGCAGCGTTCTCAGCTCCTACAATGAGCAGTTCTTC

D gene: NA
V gene: TRBV5-6
J gene: TRBJ2-3
clone size: NA
CDR3 protein: CASSPPAGTDTQYF
CDR3 DNA: TGTGCCAGCAGCCCACCGGCAGGCACAGATACGCAGTATTTT